This T cell receptor beta chain was documented in a study of regulatory T cells in long-lasting Graves disease. Study outcomes and limitations: It was possible that the small sample size reduced accuracy. Persistent cases favored TRBV28, TRBJ1-2 and TRBJ2-5.

On this clonotype: Its target is unknown.

The germline V gene has CDR1 DFQATT and CDR2 SNEGSKA (reference sequence). CDR3 length: 12 residues. V was clipped by 4 bases and J by 6 bases, with 10 bases between them. Time point described: persistent/refractory GD, antithyroid drugs over 5 years with positive TRAb. With RNA extracted from PBMCs as input, the TCR library was made. In this cohort, patients came from an endocrinology department located in Xi'an, China. In building TCR beta libraries, iRepertoire HTBI primers were used together with Arm-PCR of CDR3 regions. Authors' analysis steps: Samples revealed 60 to 70 TRBV and fewer than 15 TRBJ segments. TCRdb redid the calling of the multiplex PCR reads with MiXCR, one entry per CDR3 protein. The V and J calls here are based on TCRdb, not the publication. The data show about 310,000 distinct CDR3 sequences, roughly a fifth seen once.

The specimen was peripheral blood mononuclear cells (PBMCs), collected when the disease was refractory, from a patient treated with antithyroid drugs. The TCR originated in a female donor with Graves disease. The V call is TRBV20-1, the J call TRBJ1-5, with a possible D match to TRBD1 (6 bases). The CDR3 protein is CSATGVGQPQHF. CDR3 sequence (DNA): TGCAGTGCTACAGGGGTTGGTCAGCCCCAGCATTTT.